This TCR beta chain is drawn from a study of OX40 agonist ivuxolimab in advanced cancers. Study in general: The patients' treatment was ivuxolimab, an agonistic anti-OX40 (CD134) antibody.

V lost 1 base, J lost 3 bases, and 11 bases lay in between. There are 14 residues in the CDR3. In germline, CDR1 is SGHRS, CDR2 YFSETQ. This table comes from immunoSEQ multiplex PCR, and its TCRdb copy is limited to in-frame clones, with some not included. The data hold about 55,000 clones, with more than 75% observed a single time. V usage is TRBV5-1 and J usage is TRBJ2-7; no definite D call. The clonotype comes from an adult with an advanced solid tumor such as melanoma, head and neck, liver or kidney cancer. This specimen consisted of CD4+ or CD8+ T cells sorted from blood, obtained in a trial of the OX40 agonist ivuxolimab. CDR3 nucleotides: TGCGCCAGCAGCTTGACTGATAAATTCTACGAGCAGTACTTC. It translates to CASSLTDKFYEQYF.